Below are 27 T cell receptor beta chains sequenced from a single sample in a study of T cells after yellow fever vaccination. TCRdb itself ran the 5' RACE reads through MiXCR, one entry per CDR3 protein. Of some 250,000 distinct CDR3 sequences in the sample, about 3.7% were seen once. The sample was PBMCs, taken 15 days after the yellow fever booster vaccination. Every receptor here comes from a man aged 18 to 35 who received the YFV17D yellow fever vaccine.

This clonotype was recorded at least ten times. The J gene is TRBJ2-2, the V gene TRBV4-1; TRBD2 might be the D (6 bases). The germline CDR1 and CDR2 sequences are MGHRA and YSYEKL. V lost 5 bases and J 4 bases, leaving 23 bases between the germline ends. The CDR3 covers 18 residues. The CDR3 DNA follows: TGCGCCAGCAGCATCTTACAAGGGCGGGGACGGAGCACCGGGGAGCTGTTTTTT. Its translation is CASSILQGRGRSTGELFF.

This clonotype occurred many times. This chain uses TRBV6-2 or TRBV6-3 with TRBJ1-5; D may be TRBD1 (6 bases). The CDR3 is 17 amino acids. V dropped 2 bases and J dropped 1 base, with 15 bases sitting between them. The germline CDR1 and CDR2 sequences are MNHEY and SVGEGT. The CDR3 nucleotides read TGTGCCAGCAGTTACCTCAGGGGATCTCACAGCAATCAGCCCCAGCATTTT. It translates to CASSYLRGSHSNQPQHF.

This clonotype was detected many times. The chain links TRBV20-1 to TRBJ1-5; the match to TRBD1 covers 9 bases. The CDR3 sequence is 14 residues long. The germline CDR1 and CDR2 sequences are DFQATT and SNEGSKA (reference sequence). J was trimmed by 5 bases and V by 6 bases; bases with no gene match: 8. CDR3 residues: CSAERQGGYQPQHF. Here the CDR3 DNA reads TGCAGTGCGGAAAGACAGGGGGGTTATCAGCCCCAGCATTTT.

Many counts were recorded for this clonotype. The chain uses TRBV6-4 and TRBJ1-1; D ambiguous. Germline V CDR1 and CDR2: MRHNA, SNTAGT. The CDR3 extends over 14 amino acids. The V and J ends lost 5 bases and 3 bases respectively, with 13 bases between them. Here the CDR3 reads CASSLSDGDTEAFF. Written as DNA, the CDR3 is TGTGCCAGCAGTCTGTCTGACGGAGACACTGAAGCTTTCTTT.

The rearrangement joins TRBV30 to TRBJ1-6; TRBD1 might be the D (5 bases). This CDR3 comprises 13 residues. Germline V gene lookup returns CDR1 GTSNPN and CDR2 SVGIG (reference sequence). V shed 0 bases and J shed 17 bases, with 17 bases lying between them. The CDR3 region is CAWSVLGVSGFHF. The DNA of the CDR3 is TGTGCCTGGAGTGTACTCGGGGTTTCAGGGTTCCACTTT.

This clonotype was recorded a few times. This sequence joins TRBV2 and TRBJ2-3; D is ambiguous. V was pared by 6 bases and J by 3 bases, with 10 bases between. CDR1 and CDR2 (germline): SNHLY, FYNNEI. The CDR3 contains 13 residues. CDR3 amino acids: CASSWIGTDTQYF. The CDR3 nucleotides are TGTGCCAGCAGCTGGATCGGTACAGATACGCAGTATTTT. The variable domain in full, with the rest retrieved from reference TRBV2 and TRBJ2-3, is EPEVTQTPSHQVTQMGQEVILRCVPISNHLYFYWYRQILGQKVEFLVSFYNNEISEKSEIFDDQFSVERPDGSNFTLKIRSTKLEDSAMYFCASSWIGTDTQYFGPGTRLTVL.

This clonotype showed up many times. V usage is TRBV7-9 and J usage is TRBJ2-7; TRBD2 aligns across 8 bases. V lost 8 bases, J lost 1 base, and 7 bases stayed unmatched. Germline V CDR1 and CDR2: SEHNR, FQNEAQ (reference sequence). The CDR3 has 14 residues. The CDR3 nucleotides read TGTGCCAGCTCATCGGGGGGGCCTTCCTACGAGCAGTACGTC. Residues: CASSSGGPSYEQYV.

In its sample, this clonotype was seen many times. CDR3 amino acids: CASSQDLSAVQETQYF. In DNA form, the CDR3 reads TGCGCCAGCAGCCAAGATCTGTCGGCGGTCCAAGAGACCCAGTACTTC. This chain joins TRBV4-1 and TRBJ2-5, with D uncertain. Between the trimmed V and J ends, which lost 0 bases and 1 base, there was a span of 12 bases. This CDR3 has 16 amino acids. CDR1 is MGHRA, CDR2 YSYEKL, per germline.

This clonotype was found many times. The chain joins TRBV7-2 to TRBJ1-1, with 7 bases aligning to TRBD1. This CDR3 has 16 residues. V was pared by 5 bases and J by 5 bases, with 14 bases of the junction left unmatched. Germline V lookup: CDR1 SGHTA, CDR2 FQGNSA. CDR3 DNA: TGTGCCAGCAGCCAAACCGACAGGGCACCTAGGACTGAAGCTTTCTTT. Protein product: CASSQTDRAPRTEAFF.

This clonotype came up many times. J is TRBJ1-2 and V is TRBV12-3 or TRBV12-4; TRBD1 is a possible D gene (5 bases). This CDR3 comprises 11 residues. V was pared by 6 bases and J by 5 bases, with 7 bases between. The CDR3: CASSRGYGYTF. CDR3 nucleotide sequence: TGTGCCAGCAGCCGGGGGTATGGCTACACCTTC.

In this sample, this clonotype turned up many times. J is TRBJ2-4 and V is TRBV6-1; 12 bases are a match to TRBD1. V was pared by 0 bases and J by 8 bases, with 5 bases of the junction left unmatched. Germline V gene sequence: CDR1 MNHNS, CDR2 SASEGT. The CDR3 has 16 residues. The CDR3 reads CASSEAQGTGGDIQYF. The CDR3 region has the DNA TGTGCCAGCAGTGAAGCGCAGGGGACAGGGGGCGACATTCAGTACTTC.

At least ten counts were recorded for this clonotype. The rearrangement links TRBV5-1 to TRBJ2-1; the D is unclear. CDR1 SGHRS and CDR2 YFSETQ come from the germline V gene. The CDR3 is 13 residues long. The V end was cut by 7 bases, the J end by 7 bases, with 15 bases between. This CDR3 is CASAFLGGNEQFF. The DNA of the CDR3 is TGCGCCAGCGCCTTTTTGGGTGGAAATGAGCAGTTCTTC.

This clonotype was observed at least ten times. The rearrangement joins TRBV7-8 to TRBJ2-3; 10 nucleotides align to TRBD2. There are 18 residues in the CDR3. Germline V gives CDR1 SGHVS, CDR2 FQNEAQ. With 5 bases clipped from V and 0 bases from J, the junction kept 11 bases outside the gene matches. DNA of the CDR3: TGTGCCAGCAGCCTAAGCGGGGGGGCCGGGAGTAGCACAGATACGCAGTATTTT. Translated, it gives CASSLSGGAGSSTDTQYF.

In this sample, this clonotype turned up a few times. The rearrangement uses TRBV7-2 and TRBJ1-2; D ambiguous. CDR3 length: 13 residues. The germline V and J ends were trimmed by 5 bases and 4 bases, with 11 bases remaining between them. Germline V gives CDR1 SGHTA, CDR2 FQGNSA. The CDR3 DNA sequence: TGTGCCAGCAGCCCGCAGGTTCCCTATGGCTACACCTTC. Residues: CASSPQVPYGYTF.

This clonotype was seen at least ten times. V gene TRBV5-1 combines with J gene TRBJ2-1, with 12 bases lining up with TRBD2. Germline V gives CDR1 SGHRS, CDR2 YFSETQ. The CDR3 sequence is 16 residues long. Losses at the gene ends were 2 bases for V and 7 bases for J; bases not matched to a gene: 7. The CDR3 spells CASSFSSGGARNEQFF. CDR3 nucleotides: TGCGCCAGCAGCTTCTCTAGCGGGGGGGCCCGAAATGAGCAGTTCTTC.

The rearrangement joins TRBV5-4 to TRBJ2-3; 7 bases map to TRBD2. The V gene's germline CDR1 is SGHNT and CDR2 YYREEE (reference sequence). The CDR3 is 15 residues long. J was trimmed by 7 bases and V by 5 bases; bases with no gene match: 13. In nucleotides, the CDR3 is TGTGCCAGCAGATCTGACAGCCTCGGGGGGAATACGCAGTATTTT. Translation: CASRSDSLGGNTQYF.

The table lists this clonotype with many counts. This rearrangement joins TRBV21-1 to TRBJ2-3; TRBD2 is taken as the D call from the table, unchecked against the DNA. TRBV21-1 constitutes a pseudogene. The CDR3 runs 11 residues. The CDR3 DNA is TGTGCCAGGCCTCCTCCAGATACGCAGTATTTT. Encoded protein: CARPPPDTQYF.

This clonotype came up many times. CDR3 region: CASSLSAGRVYGYTF. In DNA form, the CDR3 reads TGCGCCAGCAGCTTGTCCGCCGGCAGGGTCTATGGCTACACCTTC. The chain has TRBV5-1 and TRBJ1-2; possible D gene TRBD1, 5 bases. From germline, CDR1 is SGHRS and CDR2 YFSETQ. The CDR3 extends over 15 amino acids. V dropped 1 base and J dropped 4 bases, with 14 bases sitting between them.

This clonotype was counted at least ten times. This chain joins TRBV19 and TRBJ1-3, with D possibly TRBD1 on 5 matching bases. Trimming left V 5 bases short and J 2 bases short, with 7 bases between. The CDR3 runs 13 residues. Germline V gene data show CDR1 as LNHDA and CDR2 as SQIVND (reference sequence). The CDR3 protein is CASSQGTGNTIYF. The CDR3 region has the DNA TGTGCCAGTAGTCAGGGAACTGGAAACACCATATATTTT.

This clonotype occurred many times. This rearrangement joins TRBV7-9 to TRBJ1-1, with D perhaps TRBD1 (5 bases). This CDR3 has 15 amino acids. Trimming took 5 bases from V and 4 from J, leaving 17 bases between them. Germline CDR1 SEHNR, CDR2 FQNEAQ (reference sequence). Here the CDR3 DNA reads TGTGCCAGCAGCAAGTCAGGGACTGGGGTCACTGAAGCTTTCTTT. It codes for CASSKSGTGVTEAFF.

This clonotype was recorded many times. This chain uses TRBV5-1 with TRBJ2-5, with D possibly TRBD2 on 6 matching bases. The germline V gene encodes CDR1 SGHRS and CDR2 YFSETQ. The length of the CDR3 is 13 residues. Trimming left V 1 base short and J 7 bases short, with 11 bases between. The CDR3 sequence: CASSLSVGGTQYF. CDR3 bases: TGCGCCAGCAGCTTGAGCGTGGGGGGGACCCAGTACTTC.

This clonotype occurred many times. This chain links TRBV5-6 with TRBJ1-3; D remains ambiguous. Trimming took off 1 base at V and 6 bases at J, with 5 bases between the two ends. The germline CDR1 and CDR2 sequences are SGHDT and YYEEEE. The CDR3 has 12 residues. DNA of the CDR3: TGTGCCAGCAGCTTGAGACAAAACACCATATATTTT. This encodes CASSLRQNTIYF.

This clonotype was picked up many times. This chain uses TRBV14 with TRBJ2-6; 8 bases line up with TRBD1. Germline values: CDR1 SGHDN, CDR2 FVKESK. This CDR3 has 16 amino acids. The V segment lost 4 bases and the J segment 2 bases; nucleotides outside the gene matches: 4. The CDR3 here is CASSPRQGPGANVLTF. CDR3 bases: TGTGCCAGCAGCCCGCGACAGGGGCCTGGGGCCAACGTCCTGACTTTC.

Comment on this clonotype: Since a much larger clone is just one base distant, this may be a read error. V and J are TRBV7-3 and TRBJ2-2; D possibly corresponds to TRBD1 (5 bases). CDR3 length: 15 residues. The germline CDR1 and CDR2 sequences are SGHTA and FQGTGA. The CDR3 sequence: CASSLNPTDTWELFF. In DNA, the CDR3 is TGTGCCAGCAGCTTAAATCCCACGGACACCTGGGAGCTGTTTTTT.

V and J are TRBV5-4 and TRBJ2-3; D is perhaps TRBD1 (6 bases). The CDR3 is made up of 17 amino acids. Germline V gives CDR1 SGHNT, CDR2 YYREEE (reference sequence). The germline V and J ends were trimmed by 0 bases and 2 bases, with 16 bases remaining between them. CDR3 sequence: CASSLGGGLASTDTQYF. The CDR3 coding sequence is TGTGCCAGCAGCTTGGGAGGGGGTCTGGCCTCCACAGATACGCAGTATTTT.

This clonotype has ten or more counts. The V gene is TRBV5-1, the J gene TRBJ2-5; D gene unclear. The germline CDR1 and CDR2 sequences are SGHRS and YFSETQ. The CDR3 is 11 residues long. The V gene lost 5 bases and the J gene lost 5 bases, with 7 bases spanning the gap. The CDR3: CASRGLETQYF. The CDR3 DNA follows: TGCGCCAGCAGGGGTTTGGAGACCCAGTACTTC.

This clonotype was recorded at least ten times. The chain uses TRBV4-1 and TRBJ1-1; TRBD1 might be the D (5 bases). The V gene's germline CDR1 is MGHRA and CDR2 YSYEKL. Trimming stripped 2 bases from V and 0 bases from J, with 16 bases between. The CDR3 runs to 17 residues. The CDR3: CASSQSRAPDLNTEAFF. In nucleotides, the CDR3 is TGCGCCAGCAGCCAATCCAGGGCGCCCGACCTGAACACTGAAGCTTTCTTT.